This TCR beta chain was sequenced for a study of monozygotic twins with inflammatory bowel disease. The study's findings and limits: The authors could not tell different T cell subtypes apart. By inverse Simpson index, TCRbeta diversity was lower in IBD patients than in healthy co-twins.

Germline CDR1 is SGHTA and CDR2 is FQGTGA. The CDR3 has 13 amino acids. Every TCR library consumed about 3,800 ng of total RNA. TCRdb reprocessed the 5' RACE reads, keeping one entry per CDR3 protein, no DNA. The table gives more than 300,000 distinct CDR3 sequences; the top ten clones make up just over 2.5% of it. Remarks on this clonotype: Its matching antigen is unknown.

The blood volume drawn from each donor was around 2.5 ml. Sequencing input: blood. The rearrangement links TRBV7-3 to TRBJ1-1; without DNA, the TCRdb call of TRBD1 cannot be checked. This clonotype was sampled from a human donor with ulcerative colitis or Crohn's disease, or a healthy co-twin of an affected twin (not recorded which). The chain's CDR3 is CASSAQQGTEAFF.